This TCR beta chain was recorded in a study of blood T cell repertoires in COVID-19. Per the original data handling: Reference gene primer amplification in the assay estimated nucleated cell counts. Repertoires were generated with immunoSEQ multiplex PCR, while TCRdb's copy carries only in-frame clones and drops some. Clone size and V and J calls were adopted from that table, with D and trimming inferred from the DNA. The repertoire holds 150,000 to 200,000 clones, with roughly 84% as singletons. The clonotype comes from a human donor with acute or convalescent COVID-19. The donor label of this sample is uncertain. The sample taken for sequencing was peripheral blood.

CDR3 amino acids: CASSLVHRGADTQYF. The CDR3 region has the DNA TGTGCCAGCAGCTTAGTCCATCGCGGGGCAGATACGCAGTATTTT. The chain joins TRBV7-2 to TRBJ2-3; D possibly corresponds to TRBD2 (6 bases). Germline values: CDR1 SGHTA, CDR2 FQGNSA. This CDR3 is built from 15 residues. V lost 1 base and J 4 bases, leaving 12 bases between the germline ends. The complete variable domain, with remaining parts taken from reference TRBV7-2 and TRBJ2-3, reads GAGVSQSPSNKVTEKGKDVELRCDPISGHTALYWYRQSLGQGLEFLIYFQGNSAPDKSGLPSDRFSAERTGGSVSTLTIQRTQQEDSAVYLCASSLVHRGADTQYFGPGTRLTVL.